This T cell receptor (beta chain) was sequenced in a study of Ad26.COV2.S vaccination and SARS-CoV-2 variants. Study at large: The vaccine Ad26.COV2.S was put into the muscle once, or twice with 56 days between.

Germline V gives CDR1 MGHRA, CDR2 YSYEKL. The CDR3 is 16 amino acids. After removal of 5 bases from V and 3 bases from J, the junction contained 11 bases not matched to a gene. Treatment meaning: about 20 received Ad26.COV2.S at low or high dose, single or two shots; about five received placebo; per-sample allocation not given. The samples were gathered on day 63 after the first injection of vaccine or placebo. Using immunoSEQ multiplex PCR, the repertoire was profiled, and TCRdb retains in-frame clones only, with some absent. This sample has about 350,000 clones; about 85% occur once, and the top ten carry around 5.8%. This clone was recorded only once.

The source is a person aged 18-60 years who received the Ad26.COV2.S COVID-19 vaccine or a placebo. This chain uses TRBV4-1 with TRBJ2-3; 7 nucleotides agree with TRBD1. Sequences were derived from peripheral blood, sampled in a trial of Ad26.COV2.S vaccine versus placebo. The CDR3 DNA follows: TGCGCCAGCAGCTCCAGGGGGAGTCCCCCTACAGATACGCAGTATTTT. Amino acid sequence: CASSSRGSPPTDTQYF.